This T cell receptor (beta chain) was captured in a study of T cells after yellow fever vaccination. In TCRdb, the 5' RACE reads were re-called with MiXCR into one record per CDR3 protein. The sample contains fewer than 500,000 distinct CDR3 sequences, approximately 18% of which appear only once. This clonotype was found a few times. Antigen unknown. Per the germline V gene, CDR1 is SGHRS and CDR2 is YFSETQ. This CDR3 region has 17 residues. Germline trimming cut 4 bases from V and 8 bases from J; bases unmatched to any gene: 11. General study results and limits: Abundant clonotypes from the bulk population could have been carried over as contaminants into FACS-sorted repertoires.

This material consisted of PBMCs, taken before the yellow fever booster vaccination. This sequence originates from a young man who received the YFV17D yellow fever vaccine. This chain links TRBV5-1 with TRBJ2-1; 14 bases agree with TRBD2. The CDR3 here is CASSAPGTSGGVHEQFF. The CDR3, as DNA: TGCGCCAGCAGCGCCCCCGGGACTAGCGGGGGAGTTCATGAGCAGTTCTTC.